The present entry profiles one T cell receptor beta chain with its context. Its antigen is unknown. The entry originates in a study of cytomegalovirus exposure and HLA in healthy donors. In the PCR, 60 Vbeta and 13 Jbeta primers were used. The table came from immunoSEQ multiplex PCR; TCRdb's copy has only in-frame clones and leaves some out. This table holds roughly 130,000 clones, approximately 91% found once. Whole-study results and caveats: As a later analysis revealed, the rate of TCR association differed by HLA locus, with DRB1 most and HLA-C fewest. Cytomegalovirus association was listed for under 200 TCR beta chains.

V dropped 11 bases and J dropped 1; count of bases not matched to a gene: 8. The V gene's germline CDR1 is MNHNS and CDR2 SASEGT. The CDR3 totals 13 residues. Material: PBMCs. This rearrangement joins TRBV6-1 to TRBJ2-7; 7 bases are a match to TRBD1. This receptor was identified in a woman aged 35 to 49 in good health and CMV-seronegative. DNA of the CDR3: TGTGCCGTCAGGGACAGCCCTTCCTACGAGCAGTACTTC. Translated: CAVRDSPSYEQYF.